What follows are 15 T cell receptor beta chains derived from one specimen sequenced in a study of blood T cell repertoires in COVID-19. Clones were read by immunoSEQ multiplex PCR, and TCRdb kept only the in-frame ones, dropping some. The sample holds roughly 300,000 clones, more than 70% seen once. Sequenced sample: peripheral blood. These receptor sequences come from a woman aged 45 to 65 who had recovered from COVID-19.

J is TRBJ2-5 and V is TRBV24-1; TRBD1 agrees at 10 bases. With V trimmed by 1 base and J by 5 bases, 3 bases remained unmatched. The length of the CDR3 is 15 residues. Germline loops: CDR1 KGHDR, CDR2 SFDVKD. The CDR3 region is CATSDFGQGVETQYF. CDR3 nucleotides: TGTGCCACCAGTGATTTTGGACAGGGGGTGGAGACCCAGTACTTC.

This chain links TRBV5-1 with TRBJ2-5; TRBD2 agrees at 8 bases. The germline V gene encodes CDR1 SGHRS and CDR2 YFSETQ. Trimming removed 2 bases from V and 3 bases from J; junction bases left unmatched: 3. The CDR3 extends over 14 amino acids. The CDR3 region is CASSFWREEETQYF. The CDR3 region has the DNA TGCGCCAGCAGCTTTTGGCGGGAGGAAGAGACCCAGTACTTC.

V usage is TRBV7-9 and J usage is TRBJ1-1; a possible D gene is TRBD1 (5 bases). Germline CDR1 and CDR2: SEHNR and FQNEAQ (reference sequence). CDR3 length: 14 residues. Trimming removed 5 bases from V and 4 bases from J, with 14 bases in between. The CDR3 DNA reads TGTGCCAGCAGCCGGGGCCCGGGGGGCACTGAAGCTTTCTTT. As protein: CASSRGPGGTEAFF.

The gene calls are TRBV7-2 and TRBJ1-1; weak D call: TRBD1 (6 bases). The CDR3 contains 11 residues. Trimming removed 5 bases from V and 7 bases from J, with 8 bases in between. Germline CDR1 SGHTA, CDR2 FQGNSA. DNA of the CDR3: TGTGCCAGCAGCCGAGGGGGTGAAGCTTTCTTT. It translates to CASSRGGEAFF. The whole variable domain, filled in from reference TRBV7-2 and TRBJ1-1, reads GAGVSQSPSNKVTEKGKDVELRCDPISGHTALYWYRQSLGQGLEFLIYFQGNSAPDKSGLPSDRFSAERTGGSVSTLTIQRTQQEDSAVYLCASSRGGEAFFGQGTRLTVV.

The rearrangement joins TRBV6-5 to TRBJ1-2; TRBD1 might be the D (5 bases). Germline V gene lookup returns CDR1 MNHEY and CDR2 SVGAGI. Trimming stripped 2 bases from V and 7 bases from J, with 20 bases between. The CDR3 extends over 16 amino acids. The CDR3 DNA reads as TGTGCCAGCAGTTACGCGGGGGAGGTCGGGACTCGTGGCTACACCTTC. This translates into CASSYAGEVGTRGYTF.

The chain links TRBV6-4 to TRBJ2-1; 13 bases match TRBD2. V shed 6 bases and J 7 bases; nucleotides not matched to a gene: 6. Germline V gives CDR1 MRHNA, CDR2 SNTAGT. The CDR3 is 15 residues long. The CDR3 region has the DNA TGTGCCAGCAGCCGGGGACTAGCGGGGAAAAATGAGCAGTTCTTC. It yields the protein CASSRGLAGKNEQFF.

CDR3 in amino acids: CATGGTSGRFGTQYF. The CDR3 DNA sequence: TGTGCCACCGGAGGGACTAGCGGGAGGTTTGGGACCCAGTACTTC. The rearrangement links TRBV24-1 to TRBJ2-5, with 15 bases aligning to TRBD2. V lost 9 bases, J lost 7 bases, and 8 bases stayed unmatched. The CDR3 is made up of 15 amino acids. The germline gives CDR1 KGHDR, CDR2 SFDVKD.

The J gene is TRBJ1-1, the V gene TRBV4-1, with a tentative D call TRBD1 (5 bases). Per the germline V gene, CDR1 is MGHRA and CDR2 is YSYEKL. The CDR3 loop spans 13 amino acids. V was clipped by 5 bases and J by 5 bases, with 12 bases between them. The CDR3 region has the DNA TGCGCCAGCAGCGGGGGGTCCAGGACTGAAGCTTTCTTT. Its protein product is CASSGGSRTEAFF.

The genes are TRBV4-1 and TRBJ1-5, with 8 bases lining up with TRBD1. The CDR3 runs to 15 residues. The trim removed 4 bases at V and 6 bases at J, leaving 8 bases unmatched. In germline, CDR1 is MGHRA, CDR2 YSYEKL. The CDR3 is CASSLGQGTSQPQHF. For the CDR3, the DNA is TGCGCCAGCAGCCTAGGACAGGGAACAAGTCAGCCCCAGCATTTT.

The CDR3 reads CASSQDRRGNTIYF. The CDR3 DNA reads as TGCGCCAGCAGCCAAGATCGGAGAGGAAACACCATATATTTT. The chain couples TRBV4-1 to TRBJ1-3; no clear D gene. This CDR3 comprises 14 residues. The V end was cut by 0 bases, the J end by 4 bases, with 7 bases between. The germline V gene encodes CDR1 MGHRA and CDR2 YSYEKL.

The gene calls are TRBV27 and TRBJ2-3; D unresolved. V lost 4 bases and J lost 0, with 5 bases in between. The CDR3 contains 13 residues. Germline V gene lookup returns CDR1 MNHEY and CDR2 SMNVEV (reference sequence). CDR3 nucleotides: TGTGCCAGCAGTTATTATAGCACAGATACGCAGTATTTT. Its protein product is CASSYYSTDTQYF.

The chain joins TRBV19 to TRBJ1-2; the D is unclear. The CDR3 is made up of 12 amino acids. CDR1 and CDR2 from the germline V gene are LNHDA and SQIVND (reference sequence). Trimming pared 8 bases from V and 1 base from J, leaving 8 bases between. CDR3 region: CASLSLNYGYTF. CDR3 bases: TGTGCCAGTTTAAGCCTTAACTATGGCTACACCTTC.

The gene calls are TRBV6-5 and TRBJ2-7, with 7 bases aligning to TRBD1. The junction had 3 bases not matched to a gene; V was cut back by 6 bases and J by 1 base. The length of the CDR3 is 13 residues. Per the germline V gene, CDR1 is MNHEY and CDR2 is SVGAGI. For the CDR3, the DNA is TGTGCCAGCAGGGAGACAGGGTCCTACGAGCAGTACTTC. It translates to CASRETGSYEQYF.

J is TRBJ1-1 and V is TRBV29-1; 8 bases line up with TRBD1. J gave up 4 bases and V 4 bases, and 8 bases lay outside the gene matches. The CDR3 runs 14 residues. In germline, CDR1 is SQVTM, CDR2 ANQGSEA. CDR3 nucleotide sequence: TGCAGCGTTGGGGCAGGGGGCACCGTCACTGAAGCTTTCTTT. This sequence encodes CSVGAGGTVTEAFF. Full variable domain (missing parts from reference TRBV29-1 and TRBJ1-1): SAVISQKPSRDICQRGTSLTIQCQVDSQVTMMFWYRQQPGQSLTLIATANQGSEATYESGFVIDKFPISRPNLTFSTLTVSNMSPEDSSIYLCSVGAGGTVTEAFFGQGTRLTVV.

The V gene is TRBV3-1 (or the pseudogene TRBV3-2), the J gene TRBJ2-6, with a tentative D call TRBD2 (6 bases). Germline V gene lookup returns CDR1 LGHDT and CDR2 YNNKEL (reference sequence). The ends were cut back, 1 base at V and 4 bases at J, with 11 bases in the middle. The CDR3 consists of 16 residues. The CDR3 loop reads CASSQGPGGGANVLTF. The DNA of the CDR3 is TGTGCCAGCAGCCAAGGCCCAGGAGGGGGGGCCAACGTCCTGACTTTC.